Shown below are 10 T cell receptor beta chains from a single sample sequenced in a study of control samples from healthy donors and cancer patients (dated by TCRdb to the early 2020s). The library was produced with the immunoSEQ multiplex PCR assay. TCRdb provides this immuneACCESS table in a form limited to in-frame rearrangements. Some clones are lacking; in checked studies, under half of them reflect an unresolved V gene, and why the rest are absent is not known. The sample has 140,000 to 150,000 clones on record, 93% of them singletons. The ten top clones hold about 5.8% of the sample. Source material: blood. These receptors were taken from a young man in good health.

This CDR3 is CASSFLGGGKETQYF. CDR3 nucleotide sequence: TGTGCCAGCAGCTTCCTGGGGGGCGGAAAAGAGACCCAGTACTTC. The J gene is TRBJ2-5, the V gene TRBV7-2; perhaps D is TRBD1 or TRBD2 (6 bases each). CDR3 length equals 15 residues. Trimming left V 3 bases short and J 3 bases short, with 14 bases between. Per germline, CDR1 SGHTA and CDR2 FQGNSA.

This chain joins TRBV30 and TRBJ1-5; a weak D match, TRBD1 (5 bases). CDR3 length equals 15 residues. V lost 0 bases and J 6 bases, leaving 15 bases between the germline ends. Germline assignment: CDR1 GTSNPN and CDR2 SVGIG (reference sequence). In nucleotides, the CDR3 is TGTGCCTGGAGTGTACTAGGGGACGTGGCTCAGCCCCAGCATTTT. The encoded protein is CAWSVLGDVAQPQHF.

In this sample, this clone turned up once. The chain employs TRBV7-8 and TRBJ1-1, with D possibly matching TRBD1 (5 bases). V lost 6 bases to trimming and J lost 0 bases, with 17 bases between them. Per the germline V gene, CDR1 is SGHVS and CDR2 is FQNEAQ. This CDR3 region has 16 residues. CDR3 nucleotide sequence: TGTGCCAGCAGTAAGAGCCCGGGACGGCTGAACACTGAAGCTTTCTTT. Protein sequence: CASSKSPGRLNTEAFF.

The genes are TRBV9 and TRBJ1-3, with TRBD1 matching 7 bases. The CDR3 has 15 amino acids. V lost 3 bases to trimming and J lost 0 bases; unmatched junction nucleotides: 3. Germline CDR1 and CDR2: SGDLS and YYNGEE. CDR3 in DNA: TGTGCCAGCAGCGGACAGGGTTACTCTGGAAACACCATATATTTT. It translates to CASSGQGYSGNTIYF.

CDR3 in DNA: TGTGCCAGCATCGTGGAGGGCACTGAAGCTTTCTTT. Protein: CASIVEGTEAFF. The chain carries TRBV6-6 and TRBJ1-1; no clear D. CDR1 and CDR2 from the germline V gene are MNHNY and SVGAGI (reference sequence). V lost 7 bases and J 4 bases, leaving 10 bases between the germline ends. This CDR3 has 12 residues.

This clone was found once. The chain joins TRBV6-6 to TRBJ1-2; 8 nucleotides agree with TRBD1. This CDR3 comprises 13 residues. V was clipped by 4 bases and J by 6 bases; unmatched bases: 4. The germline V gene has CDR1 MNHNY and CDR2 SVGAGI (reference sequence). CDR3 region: CASSFGQGDGYTF. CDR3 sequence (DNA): TGTGCCAGCAGTTTCGGACAGGGTGATGGCTACACCTTC.

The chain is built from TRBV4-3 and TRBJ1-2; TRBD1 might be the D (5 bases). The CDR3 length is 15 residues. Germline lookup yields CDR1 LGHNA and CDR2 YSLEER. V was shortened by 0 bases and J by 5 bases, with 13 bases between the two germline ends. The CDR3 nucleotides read TGCGCCAGCAGCCAAGAAGGGGAATCGGCTTATGGCTACACCTTC. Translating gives CASSQEGESAYGYTF.

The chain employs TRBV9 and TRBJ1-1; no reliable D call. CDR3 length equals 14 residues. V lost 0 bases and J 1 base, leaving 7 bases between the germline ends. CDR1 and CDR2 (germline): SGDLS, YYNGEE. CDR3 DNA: TGTGCCAGCAGCGTAGGAGAGGGGAACACTGAAGCTTTCTTT. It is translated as CASSVGEGNTEAFF.

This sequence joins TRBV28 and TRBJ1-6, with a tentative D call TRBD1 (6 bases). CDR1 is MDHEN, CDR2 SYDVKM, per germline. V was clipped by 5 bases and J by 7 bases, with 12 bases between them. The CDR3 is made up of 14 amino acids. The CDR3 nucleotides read TGTGCCAGCAGTGCACAGGGAGAAAATTCACCCCTCCACTTT. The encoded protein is CASSAQGENSPLHF.

DNA for the CDR3: TGTGCCAGCAGGATACAGGGAGGGAGTGGCTACACCTTC. Encoded protein: CASRIQGGSGYTF. V gene TRBV2 combines with J gene TRBJ1-2, with a tentative D call TRBD1 (6 bases). Deletions cut 6 bases from V and 7 bases from J, with 15 bases between. Germline lookup yields CDR1 SNHLY and CDR2 FYNNEI. The CDR3 has 13 amino acids.